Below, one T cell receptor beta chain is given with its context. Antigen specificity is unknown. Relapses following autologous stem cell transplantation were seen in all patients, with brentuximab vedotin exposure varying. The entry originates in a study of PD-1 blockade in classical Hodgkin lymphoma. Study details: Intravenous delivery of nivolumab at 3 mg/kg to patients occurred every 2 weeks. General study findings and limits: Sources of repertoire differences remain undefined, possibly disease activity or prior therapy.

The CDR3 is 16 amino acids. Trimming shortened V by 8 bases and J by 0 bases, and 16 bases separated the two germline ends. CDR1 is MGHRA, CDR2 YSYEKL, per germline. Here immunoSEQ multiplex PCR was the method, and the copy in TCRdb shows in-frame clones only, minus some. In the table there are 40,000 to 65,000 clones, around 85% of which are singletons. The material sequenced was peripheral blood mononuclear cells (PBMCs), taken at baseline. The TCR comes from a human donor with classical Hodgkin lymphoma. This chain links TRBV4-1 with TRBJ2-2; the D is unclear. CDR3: CASRVVGISNTGELFF. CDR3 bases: TGCGCCAGCCGCGTAGTGGGAATCTCGAACACCGGGGAGCTGTTTTTT.